Listed below are T cell receptor beta chains from one sample, sequenced in a study of T-cell memory formation after mild COVID-19. TCRdb recomputed calls from the 5' RACE reads with MiXCR, one row per CDR3 protein. The sample lists under 300,000 distinct CDR3 sequences, about 15% occurring once. Sequencing input: PBMCs or a T cell subset sorted from them (not recorded which). The source of these receptors is a man aged 18 to 30 who had mild COVID-19 (a few samples of this study predate the infection). Cell type and time point are not known. The CDR3 runs from the conserved cysteine through the conserved F or W. Fields, in order: J gene, V gene, CDR3 length, CDR3 protein.

>TRBJ2-4|TRBV5-1|14
CASSLEVGKNIQYF
>TRBJ2-1|TRBV7-2|16
CASSLAMAGGYNEQFF
>TRBJ1-4|TRBV7-2|15
CASSQRTGRNEKLFF
>TRBJ1-2|TRBV5-1|14
CASSPSSPSYGYTF
>TRBJ2-1|TRBV7-2|16
CASSSHQAVSYNEQFF
>TRBJ2-2|TRBV5-1|19
CASSSRTSGGPLNTGELFF
>TRBJ2-2|TRBV9|16
CASSVGVGKNTGELFF
>TRBJ1-2|TRBV5-1|14
CASSTEGANYGYTF
>TRBJ1-5|TRBV4-3|13
CASSQDLFQPQHF
>TRBJ2-6|TRBV4-3|14
CASSQVTGANVLTF
>TRBJ2-5|TRBV6-2/TRBV6-3|15
CASRRFSGSQETQYF
>TRBJ2-7|TRBV4-3|13
CASSTRQRSEQYF
>TRBJ1-1|TRBV5-1|15
CASSFQGARNTEAFF
>TRBJ1-6|TRBV28|13
CASTIGGNSPLHF
>TRBJ2-3|TRBV4-1|13
CASRQTGADTQYF
>TRBJ2-3|TRBV4-1|17
CASSQENREAGEYTQYF
>TRBJ1-5|TRBV4-2|14
CASSQFRGTQPQHF
>TRBJ1-2|TRBV6-2/TRBV6-3|16
CASSYNRDSENYGYTF
>TRBJ2-5|TRBV3-1|15
CASSQAGQGRETQYF
>TRBJ2-2|TRBV7-8|15
CASSFQGVSAGELFF
>TRBJ1-1|TRBV12-3/TRBV12-4|14
CASTLRLMNTEAFF
>TRBJ1-6|TRBV12-3/TRBV12-4|13
CASTLEGSRLLHF
>TRBJ1-4|TRBV6-5|17
CASSYGGQGFAGEKLFF
>TRBJ2-3|TRBV5-6|17
CASSWGLAGGSTDTQYF
>TRBJ2-1|TRBV4-2|17
CASSLSTGTSGGDEQFF
>TRBJ2-1|TRBV5-6|14
CASSSIAGNNEQFF
>TRBJ1-6|TRBV11-1|15
CASSSPTGGNSPLHF
>TRBJ2-1|TRBV12-3/TRBV12-4|15
CASIQTSAYANEQFF
>TRBJ2-2|TRBV7-9|16
CASSSKRARNTGELFF
>TRBJ1-1|TRBV30|11
CAWDRDTEAFF
>TRBJ1-2|TRBV11-1|15
CASSFSLKDNYGYTF
>TRBJ2-1|TRBV12-3/TRBV12-4|14
CASSFDRDSGEQFF
>TRBJ1-4|TRBV6-6|16
CASSRTSGGIYEKLFF
>TRBJ2-6|TRBV6-2/TRBV6-3|17
CASSYRLGPSGANVLTF
>TRBJ1-4|TRBV29-1|18
CSVANEIGGGHPNEKLFF
>TRBJ1-2|TRBV20-1|15
CSAANSGGSHYGYTF
>TRBJ2-3|TRBV4-3|16
CASSQDLAGGADTQYF
>TRBJ2-5|TRBV20-1|13
CSALSGGAETQYF
>TRBJ1-6|TRBV21-1|13
CASSPPWRSPLHF
>TRBJ2-5|TRBV12-3/TRBV12-4|13
CASRLAGEETQYF
>TRBJ1-2|TRBV7-9|14
CASSRPQVDYGYTF
>TRBJ1-4|TRBV15|15
CATSRDPQGEEKLFF
>TRBJ2-7|TRBV20-1|15
CSAPARAGGEAEQYF
>TRBJ1-2|TRBV5-1|16
CASSFETTGMGYGYTF
>TRBJ2-7|TRBV12-3/TRBV12-4|14
CASSLTAISYEQYF
>TRBJ2-3|TRBV2|14
CASSRAPEADTQYF
>TRBJ1-2|TRBV27|13
CASSEQGTYGYTF
>TRBJ1-6|TRBV20-1|17
CSAPPFGGAKADSPLHF
>TRBJ2-1|TRBV18|15
CASSPGQGSYNEQFF
>TRBJ2-5|TRBV15|11
CATRGQETQYF
>TRBJ2-2|TRBV30|12
CAWSVLTGELFF
>TRBJ2-4|TRBV4-2|16
CASSQDLYSIKNIQYF
>TRBJ2-2|TRBV28|16
CASSYSGGASTGELFF
>TRBJ2-3|TRBV6-2/TRBV6-3|14
CASRARLSTDTQYF